The 19 T cell receptor beta chains below were found in one sample sequenced in a study of beta chain features in type 1 diabetes. cDNA synthesis used the whole RNA isolate, giving expressed TCRB sequences. Measured with immunoSEQ multiplex PCR; TCRdb has only the in-frame clones, and not every one. The table includes about 370,000 clones, about 15% detected once. Sequencing input: naive CD4+ T cells from blood. Source of these receptors: a woman in her late teens or twenties in good health.

The rearrangement joins TRBV28 to TRBJ1-5; D is unclear. Per the germline V gene, CDR1 is MDHEN and CDR2 is SYDVKM. The CDR3 has 18 residues. Trimming took 4 bases from V and 0 from J, leaving 19 bases between them. CDR3 DNA sequence: TGTGCCAGCAGTTCCTCCGGGGTGACCCTTTATAGCAATCAGCCCCAGCATTTT. Its translation is CASSSSGVTLYSNQPQHF.

The chain recombines TRBV4-3 with TRBJ2-1; 12 positions match TRBD2. Germline V gene sequence: CDR1 LGHNA, CDR2 YSLEER. Germline trimming cut 4 bases from V and 8 bases from J; bases unmatched to any gene: 9. This CDR3 has 16 residues. The CDR3 here is CASSLRLAGGPHEQFF. The CDR3 nucleotides are TGCGCCAGCAGCCTCCGCCTAGCGGGAGGGCCACATGAGCAGTTCTTC.

A few counts support this clone. This chain uses TRBV5-4 with TRBJ2-5; 7 bases agree with TRBD1. The germline CDR1 and CDR2 sequences are SGHNT and YYREEE (reference sequence). V was pared by 4 bases and J by 7 bases, with 16 bases of the junction left unmatched. The CDR3 is 16 residues long. The CDR3 region has the DNA TGTGCCAGCAGCGCGCGGACAGGCGCCTCCTCAGGGACCCAGTACTTC. Encoded protein: CASSARTGASSGTQYF.

This clone has a handful of counts. This sequence joins TRBV29-1 and TRBJ2-3, with no clear D. Trimming removed 2 bases at V and 13 bases at J, with 10 bases between. The CDR3 totals 10 residues. Germline V lookup: CDR1 SQVTM, CDR2 ANQGSEA. CDR3 sequence: CSVETSRKYF. CDR3 bases: TGCAGCGTTGAAACCTCTAGGAAGTATTTT.

The chain has TRBV9 and TRBJ2-7; 7 nucleotides match TRBD2. With V trimmed by 0 bases and J by 2 bases, 5 bases remained unmatched. CDR1 SGDLS and CDR2 YYNGEE come from the germline V gene. The CDR3 consists of 15 residues. Here the CDR3 reads CASSVEVGGTYEQYF. The CDR3 region has the DNA TGTGCCAGCAGCGTAGAAGTGGGAGGGACCTACGAGCAGTACTTC. The entire variable domain, with the rest obtained from reference TRBV9 and TRBJ2-7, is as follows: DSGVTQTPKHLITATGQRVTLRCSPRSGDLSVYWYQQSLDQGLQFLIQYYNGEERAKGNILERFSAQQFPDLHSELNLSSLELGDSALYFCASSVEVGGTYEQYFGPGTRLTVT.

This chain joins TRBV6-1 and TRBJ2-7; D gene uncertain. Germline V lookup: CDR1 MNHNS, CDR2 SASEGT. This CDR3 is built from 13 residues. V was pared by 7 bases and J by 3 bases, with 13 bases between. CDR3 loop: CASTFTAIYEQYF. The CDR3 bases are TGTGCCAGCACATTTACAGCTATCTACGAGCAGTACTTC.

In its sample, this clone was seen a few times. The rearrangement uses TRBV19 and TRBJ2-1; D uncertain. The CDR3 spans 12 residues. CDR1 and CDR2 (germline): LNHDA, SQIVND (reference sequence). Trimming removed 6 bases at V and 3 bases at J, with 6 bases between. CDR3 region: CASRAGYNEQFF. The CDR3 bases are TGTGCCAGTAGGGCAGGCTACAATGAGCAGTTCTTC.

This clone was seen a handful of times. The chain uses TRBV5-4 and TRBJ2-1; the match to TRBD2 covers 13 bases. Germline CDR1 SGHNT, CDR2 YYREEE (reference sequence). J gave up 8 bases and V 10 bases, and 6 bases lay outside the gene matches. CDR3 size: 13 residues. CDR3 loop: CAGGLAGFDEQFF. CDR3 DNA sequence: TGTGCCGGGGGACTAGCGGGATTCGATGAGCAGTTCTTC.

This clone was observed a few times. This chain uses TRBV28 with TRBJ2-7; D perhaps matches TRBD1 (6 bases). The CDR3 runs to 15 residues. Germline lookup yields CDR1 MDHEN and CDR2 SYDVKM. The germline V and J ends were trimmed by 4 bases and 5 bases, with 18 bases remaining between them. The CDR3 loop reads CASSSSSQGPHEQYF. The CDR3 DNA follows: TGTGCCAGCAGTTCTTCATCACAGGGCCCGCACGAGCAGTACTTC.

The V gene is TRBV5-1, the J gene TRBJ2-7; TRBD2 aligns across 13 bases. J lost 2 bases, V lost 0 bases, and 2 bases had no gene match. The CDR3 covers 16 residues. CDR1 is SGHRS, CDR2 YFSETQ, per germline. CDR3 coding DNA: TGCGCCAGCAGCTTGGTACTAGCGGGAGGGCCCTACGAGCAGTACTTC. Amino acids: CASSLVLAGGPYEQYF.

The chain is built from TRBV28 and TRBJ1-5; 9 bases match TRBD1. Germline assignment: CDR1 MDHEN and CDR2 SYDVKM. The CDR3 extends over 15 amino acids. V was clipped by 4 bases and J by 6 bases; unmatched bases: 7. Written as DNA, the CDR3 is TGTGCCAGCAGTTCTGGACAGGGGAAAAGTCAGCCCCAGCATTTT. It translates to CASSSGQGKSQPQHF. Full variable domain (remainder filled in from reference TRBV28 and TRBJ1-5): DVKVTQSSRYLVKRTGEKVFLECVQDMDHENMFWYRQDPGLGLRLIYFSYDVKMKEKGDIPEGYSVSREKKERFSLILESASTNQTSMYLCASSSGQGKSQPQHFGDGTRLSIL.

This clone occurred a few times. This chain uses TRBV27 with TRBJ2-4; TRBD2 is a possible D gene (5 bases). V dropped 6 bases and J dropped 3 bases, with 12 bases sitting between them. This CDR3 spans 14 amino acids. CDR1 is MNHEY and CDR2 is SMNVEV in the germline V gene (reference sequence). The CDR3, as DNA: TGTGCCAGCAGGGGGAGATACGACAAAAACATTCAGTACTTC. Its translation is CASRGRYDKNIQYF.

This clone appeared a few times. V is TRBV2 and J is TRBJ2-4; TRBD1 aligns across 8 bases. Germline V gives CDR1 SNHLY, CDR2 FYNNEI. V lost 5 bases, J lost 8 bases, and 8 bases stayed unmatched. This CDR3 has 14 residues. The DNA for the CDR3 is TGTGCCAGCAGTCGGGACAGGAGGGCAGACATTCAGTACTTC. It yields the protein CASSRDRRADIQYF.

The CDR3 is CASSIGTAAGYGYTF. The CDR3 DNA is TGTGCCAGCAGTATAGGGACTGCCGCCGGCTATGGCTACACCTTC. The chain has TRBV6-5 and TRBJ1-2; possible D gene TRBD1, 5 bases. In germline, CDR1 is MNHEY, CDR2 SVGAGI. The CDR3 length is 15 residues. V was clipped by 5 bases and J by 4 bases, with 17 bases between them.

This clone was counted a few times. V gene TRBV5-8 combines with J gene TRBJ2-1; 9 bases match TRBD2. With V trimmed by 4 bases and J by 6 bases, 11 bases remained unmatched. Per the germline V gene, CDR1 is SGHTS and CDR2 is YDEGEE. The CDR3 extends over 16 amino acids. CDR3 residues: CASSPGFAGGINEQFF. CDR3 nucleotides: TGTGCCAGCAGCCCGGGGTTTGCGGGAGGGATCAATGAGCAGTTCTTC.

The V and J genes are TRBV7-9 and TRBJ2-7; TRBD1 is a possible D gene (6 bases). V shed 11 bases and J shed 1 base, with 18 bases lying between them. Germline CDR1 and CDR2: SEHNR and FQNEAQ (reference sequence). This CDR3 is 14 amino acids long. The CDR3 nucleotides are TGTGCCTCAGCAGACACAGGGCGATCCTACGAGCAGTACTTC. Protein sequence: CASADTGRSYEQYF. Full variable domain (missing parts from reference TRBV7-9 and TRBJ2-7): DTGVSQNPRHKITKRGQNVTFRCDPISEHNRLYWYRQTLGQGPEFLTYFQNEAQLEKSRLLSDRFSAERPKGSFSTLEIQRTEQGDSAMYLCASADTGRSYEQYFGPGTRLTVT.

The J gene is TRBJ2-5, the V gene TRBV11-1; 7 bases align to TRBD2. The J segment lost 7 bases and the V segment lost 2 bases, leaving 7 bases of the junction unmatched. The CDR3 is 14 residues long. Germline loops: CDR1 SGHAT, CDR2 FQDESV (reference sequence). CDR3 residues: CASSLNAGVGTQYF. The DNA of the CDR3 is TGTGCCAGCAGCTTAAATGCGGGGGTCGGGACCCAGTACTTC.

V and J are TRBV7-9 and TRBJ2-6; 8 bases match TRBD2. Germline V gene data show CDR1 as SEHNR and CDR2 as FQNEAQ (reference sequence). The CDR3 sequence is 18 residues long. Losses at the gene ends were 5 bases for V and 0 bases for J; bases not matched to a gene: 9. The CDR3 spells CASSATWAGGSGANVLTF. The CDR3 coding sequence is TGTGCCAGCAGCGCCACTTGGGCGGGAGGCTCTGGGGCCAACGTCCTGACTTTC.

The rearrangement uses TRBV4-2 and TRBJ2-3; 7 positions match TRBD1. Germline-derived CDR1 and CDR2 are LGHNA and YNFKEQ. Unmatched junction bases numbered 7, after V lost 5 bases and J lost 5 bases. There are 14 residues in the CDR3. CDR3: CASSYRGPRDTQYF. CDR3 in DNA: TGTGCCAGCAGCTACAGGGGTCCGCGAGATACGCAGTATTTT.